This T cell receptor beta chain emerged from a study of T cell responses to AZD1222 COVID-19 vaccine. Whole-study context: Pooling covered second doses at about 4 or about 12 weeks. Study results and limitations: The study found Spike-specific TCR breadth and depth rose after two AZD1222 doses. It was only a handful of AZD1222 recipients who were seropositive at baseline. It should be noted that donors were predominantly white British and more often female, and clonal diversity was possibly underestimated.

Only in-frame clones appear in the TCRdb table, and some are missing; sequencing was by immunoSEQ multiplex PCR. The data show tens of thousands of clones, with approximately 80% seen just once and roughly 21% held by the top ten. As regards this clone: Its cognate antigen is unknown.

Germline CDR1 SNHLY, CDR2 FYNNEI. V was pared by 1 base and J by 5 bases, with 11 bases between. The CDR3 covers 14 residues. The rearrangement links TRBV2 to TRBJ1-2; no definite D call. The specimen was peripheral blood, collected on day 0 of AZD1222 vaccination. The TCR sequence derives from an adult in good health. CDR3 amino acids: CASSEDQALYGYTF. CDR3 sequence (DNA): TGTGCCAGCAGTGAAGATCAGGCCCTTTATGGCTACACCTTC.